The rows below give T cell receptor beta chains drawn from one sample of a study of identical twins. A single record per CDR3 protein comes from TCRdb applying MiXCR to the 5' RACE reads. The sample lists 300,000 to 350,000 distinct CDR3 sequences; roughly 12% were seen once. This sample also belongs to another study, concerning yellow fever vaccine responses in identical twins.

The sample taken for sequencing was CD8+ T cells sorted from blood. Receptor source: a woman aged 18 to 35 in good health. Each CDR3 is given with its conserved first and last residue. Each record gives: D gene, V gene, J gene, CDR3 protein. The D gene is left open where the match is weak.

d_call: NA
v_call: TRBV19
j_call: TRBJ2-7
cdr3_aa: CASSIASSYEQYF

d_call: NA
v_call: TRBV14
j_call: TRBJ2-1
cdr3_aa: CASSQDRGVYNEQFF

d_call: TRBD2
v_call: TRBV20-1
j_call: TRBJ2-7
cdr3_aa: CSAALAGGPYEQYF

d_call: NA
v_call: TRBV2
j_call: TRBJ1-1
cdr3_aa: CASSEGTAGYTEAFF

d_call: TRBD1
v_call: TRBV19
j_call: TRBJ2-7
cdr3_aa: CASSMGTGTGYEQYF

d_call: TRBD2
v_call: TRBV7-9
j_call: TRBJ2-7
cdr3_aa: CASSLSQGLALEQYF

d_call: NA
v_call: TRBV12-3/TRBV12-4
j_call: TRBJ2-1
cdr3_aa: CASLNLYNEQFF

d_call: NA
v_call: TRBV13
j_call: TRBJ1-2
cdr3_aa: CASSLGGGYANYGYTF

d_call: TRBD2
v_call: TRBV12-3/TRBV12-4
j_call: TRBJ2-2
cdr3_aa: CASSLYGASGKNTGELFF

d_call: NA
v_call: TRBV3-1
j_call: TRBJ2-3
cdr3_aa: CASSPEHLRSTDTQYF

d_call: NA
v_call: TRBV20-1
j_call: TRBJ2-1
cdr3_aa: CSAHGTLGNEQFF

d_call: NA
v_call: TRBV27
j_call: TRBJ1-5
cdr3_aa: CASSLSSGALNQPQHF

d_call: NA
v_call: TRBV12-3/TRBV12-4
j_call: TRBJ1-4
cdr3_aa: CASSLPSEKLFF

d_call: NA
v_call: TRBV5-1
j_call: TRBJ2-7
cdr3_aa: CASSLLAATYEQYF

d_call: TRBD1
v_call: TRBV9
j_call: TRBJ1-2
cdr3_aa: CASSSGTAPYGYTF

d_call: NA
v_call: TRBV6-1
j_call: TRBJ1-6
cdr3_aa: CASISWQGSSYNSPLHF

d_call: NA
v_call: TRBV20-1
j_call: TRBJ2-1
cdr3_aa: CSATSSDSYNEQFF

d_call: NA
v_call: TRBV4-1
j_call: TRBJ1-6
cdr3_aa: CASSQDQGWALHF

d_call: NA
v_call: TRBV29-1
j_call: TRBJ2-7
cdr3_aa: CSVVGADTYEQYF

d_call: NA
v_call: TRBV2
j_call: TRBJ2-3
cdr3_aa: CASPTDAYADTQYF